The entry below describes one TCR beta chain. The J segment lost 0 bases and the V segment lost 2 bases, leaving 10 bases of the junction unmatched. The CDR3 runs to 18 residues. The germline V gene encodes CDR1 MNHEY and CDR2 SMNVEV (reference sequence). Clones were read by immunoSEQ multiplex PCR, and TCRdb kept only the in-frame ones, dropping some. The sample lists 600,000 to 700,000 clones, 73% occurring once. These data originate in a study of shared clonotypes between healthy human individuals. The rearrangement joins TRBV27 to TRBJ1-1; TRBD1 aligns across 9 bases. This sequence was found in a woman aged 25-40 years in good health. Sequenced input: memory CD4+ T cells sorted from blood. Subset noted: CD45RA-negative fraction. The CDR3 sequence: CASSLRWRQGDVNTEAFF. As DNA, the CDR3 is TGTGCCAGCAGTTTAAGGTGGCGACAGGGGGATGTGAACACTGAAGCTTTCTTT.